One sample yielded the 5 T cell receptor beta chains listed below, sequenced in a study of blood T cell repertoires in COVID-19. The assay was immunoSEQ multiplex PCR, and TCRdb's table has in-frame clones only and misses some. The sample includes about 280,000 clones, 86% of them seen just once. The sequencing sample was made of peripheral blood. Source of these receptors: a woman under 40 with active or convalescent COVID-19.

The rearrangement links TRBV6-5 to TRBJ1-6, with 7 bases fitting TRBD1. The CDR3 contains 15 residues. Trimming removed 5 bases from V and 7 bases from J; junction bases left unmatched: 8. Germline V lookup: CDR1 MNHEY, CDR2 SVGAGI. The CDR3 DNA follows: TGTGCCAGCAGTCCCCGTACAGGGGACAATTCACCCCTCCACTTT. It yields the protein CASSPRTGDNSPLHF.

This clone was recorded once. The chain has TRBV5-4 and TRBJ2-2; TRBD1 matches 7 bases. Per germline, CDR1 SGHNT and CDR2 YYREEE (reference sequence). Trimming removed 4 bases from V and 7 bases from J; junction bases left unmatched: 7. The CDR3 covers 14 residues. The DNA of the CDR3 is TGTGCCAGCAGCCTTGCAGGGGGTAGCGGGGAGCTGTTTTTT. It is translated as CASSLAGGSGELFF. Full variable domain (missing parts from reference TRBV5-4 and TRBJ2-2): ETGVTQSPTHLIKTRGQQVTLRCSSQSGHNTVSWYQQALGQGPQFIFQYYREEENGRGNFPPRFSGLQFPNYSSELNVNALELDDSALYLCASSLAGGSGELFFGEGSRLTVL.

This chain connects TRBV28 to TRBJ1-2, with 10 nucleotides matching TRBD1. V dropped 5 bases and J dropped 7; count of bases not matched to a gene: 7. The CDR3 consists of 14 residues. Germline values: CDR1 MDHEN, CDR2 SYDVKM. CDR3: CASSPRQGASGYTF. The CDR3 bases are TGTGCCAGCAGTCCGAGACAGGGGGCGAGTGGCTACACCTTC.

This clone was found a few times. The rearrangement uses TRBV24-1 and TRBJ2-1; a weak D match, TRBD2 (6 bases). The V and J ends lost 5 bases and 3 bases respectively, with 13 bases between them. CDR1 KGHDR and CDR2 SFDVKD come from the germline V gene. The CDR3 runs to 15 residues. DNA of the CDR3: TGTGCCACCAGTGTAAGGGCGGGGCACTACAATGAGCAGTTCTTC. Protein: CATSVRAGHYNEQFF.

The chain joins TRBV10-3 to TRBJ2-7; possible D gene TRBD2, 6 bases. Trimming took 10 bases from V and 7 from J, leaving 23 bases between them. Germline CDR1 ENHRY, CDR2 SYGVKD. The CDR3 contains 14 residues. The CDR3 loop reads CATGSGGRAPEQYF. In nucleotides, the CDR3 is TGTGCCACAGGTTCTGGGGGGAGAGCGCCGGAGCAGTACTTC.